The sample holds a few counts of the clone carrying this T cell receptor beta chain. Original methodology: Cell counts per sample came from amplifying reference gene primers. The protocol was immunoSEQ multiplex PCR, while the TCRdb copy is restricted to in-frame clones and leaves out a portion. The D gene and trimming were derived from the DNA, and the V and J assignments and clone size from that table. Of under 80,000 clones in the sample, approximately 83% were seen once. This sample stems from a study of blood T cell repertoires in COVID-19. Background on the study: Sample material is recorded as cDNA or gDNA derived from T cells, B-cell-depleted T cells, or PBMCs.

Germline assignment: CDR1 SGHVS and CDR2 FNYEAQ. The V end was cut by 4 bases, the J end by 2 bases, with 6 bases between. The CDR3 is 13 residues long. The chain carries TRBV7-6 and TRBJ1-5, with D uncertain. This TCR derives from a human donor in a cohort sampled during active COVID-19. The sample taken for sequencing was peripheral blood. CDR3 nucleotide sequence: TGTGCCAGCAGCTCAGGCGGCAATCAGCCCCAGCATTTT. This codes for CASSSGGNQPQHF.